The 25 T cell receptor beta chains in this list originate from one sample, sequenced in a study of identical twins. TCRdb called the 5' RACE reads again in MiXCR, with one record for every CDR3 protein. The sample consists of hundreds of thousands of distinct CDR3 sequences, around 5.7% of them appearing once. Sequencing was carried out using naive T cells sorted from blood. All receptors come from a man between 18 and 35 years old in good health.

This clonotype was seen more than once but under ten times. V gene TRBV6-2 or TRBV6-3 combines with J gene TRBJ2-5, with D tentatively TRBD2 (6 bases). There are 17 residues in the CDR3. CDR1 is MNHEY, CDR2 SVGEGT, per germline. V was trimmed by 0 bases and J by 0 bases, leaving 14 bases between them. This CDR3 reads CASSYSIWDWYQETQYF. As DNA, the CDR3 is TGTGCCAGCAGTTACTCGATATGGGACTGGTACCAAGAGACCCAGTACTTC.

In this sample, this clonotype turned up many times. In nucleotides, the CDR3 is TGTGCCAGCAGTTACTCCACGAACACTGAAGCTTTCTTT. Translation gives CASSYSTNTEAFF. V and J are TRBV12-3 or TRBV12-4 and TRBJ1-1; D uncertain. The CDR3 length is 13 residues. V was trimmed by 4 bases and J by 1 base, leaving 7 bases between them.

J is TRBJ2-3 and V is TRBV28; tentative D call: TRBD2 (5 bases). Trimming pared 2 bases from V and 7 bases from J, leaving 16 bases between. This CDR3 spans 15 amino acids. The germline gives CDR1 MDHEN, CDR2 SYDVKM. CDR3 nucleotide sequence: TGTGCCAGCAGTTTAGGTCTCGGGGAGCCTAATACGCAGTATTTT. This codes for CASSLGLGEPNTQYF.

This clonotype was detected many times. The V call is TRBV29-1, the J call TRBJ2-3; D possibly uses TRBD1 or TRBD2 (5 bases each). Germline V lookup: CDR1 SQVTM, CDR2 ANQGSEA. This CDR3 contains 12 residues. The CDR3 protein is CSTGSGTDTQYF. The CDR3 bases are TGCAGTACAGGTAGCGGCACAGATACGCAGTATTTT.

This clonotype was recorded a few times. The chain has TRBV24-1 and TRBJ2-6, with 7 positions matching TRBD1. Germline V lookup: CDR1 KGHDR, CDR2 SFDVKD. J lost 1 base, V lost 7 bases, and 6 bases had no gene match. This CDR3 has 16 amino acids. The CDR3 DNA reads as TGTGCCACCAGCCCCTGGACAGGATCTGGGGCCAACGTCCTGACTTTC. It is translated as CATSPWTGSGANVLTF.

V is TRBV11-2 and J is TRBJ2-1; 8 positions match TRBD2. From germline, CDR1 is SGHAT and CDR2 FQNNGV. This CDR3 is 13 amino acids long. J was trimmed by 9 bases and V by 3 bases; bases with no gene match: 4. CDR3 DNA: TGTGCCAGCAGCTTTAGCGGGACTTTTGAGCAGTTCTTC. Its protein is CASSFSGTFEQFF.

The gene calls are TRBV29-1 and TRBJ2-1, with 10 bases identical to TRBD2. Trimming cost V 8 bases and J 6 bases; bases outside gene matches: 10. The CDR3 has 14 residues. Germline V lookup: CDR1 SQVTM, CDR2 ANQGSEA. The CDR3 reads CSYGGLAGGNEQFF. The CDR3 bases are TGCAGCTATGGCGGGTTAGCGGGAGGCAATGAGCAGTTCTTC.

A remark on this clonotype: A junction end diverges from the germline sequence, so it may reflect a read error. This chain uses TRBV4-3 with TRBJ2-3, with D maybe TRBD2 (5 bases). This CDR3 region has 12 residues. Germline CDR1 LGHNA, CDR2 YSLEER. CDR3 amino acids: CVSSHGEDTQYF. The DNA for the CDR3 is TGCGTCAGCAGCCACGGGGAAGATACGCAGTATTTT.

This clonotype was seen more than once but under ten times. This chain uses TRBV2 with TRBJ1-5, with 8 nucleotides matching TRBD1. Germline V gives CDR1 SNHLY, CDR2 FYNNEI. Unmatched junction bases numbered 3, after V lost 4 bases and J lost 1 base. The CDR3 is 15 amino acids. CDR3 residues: CASSGQGNSNQPQHF. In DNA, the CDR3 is TGTGCCAGCAGTGGACAGGGGAACAGCAATCAGCCCCAGCATTTT.

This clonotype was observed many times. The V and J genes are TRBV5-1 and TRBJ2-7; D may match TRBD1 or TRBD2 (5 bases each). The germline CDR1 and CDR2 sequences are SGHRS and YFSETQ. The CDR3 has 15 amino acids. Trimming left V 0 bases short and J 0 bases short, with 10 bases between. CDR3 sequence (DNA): TGCGCCAGCAGCTTGGCCGGGACGGTCTCCTACGAGCAGTACTTC. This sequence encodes CASSLAGTVSYEQYF.

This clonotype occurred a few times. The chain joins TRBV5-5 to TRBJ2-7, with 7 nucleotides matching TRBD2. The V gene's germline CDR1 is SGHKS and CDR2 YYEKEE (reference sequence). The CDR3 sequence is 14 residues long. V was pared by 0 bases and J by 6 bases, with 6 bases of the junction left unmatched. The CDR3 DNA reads TGTGCCAGCAGCTTGGCACGACTAGCTCCCGAGCAGTACTTC. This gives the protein CASSLARLAPEQYF.

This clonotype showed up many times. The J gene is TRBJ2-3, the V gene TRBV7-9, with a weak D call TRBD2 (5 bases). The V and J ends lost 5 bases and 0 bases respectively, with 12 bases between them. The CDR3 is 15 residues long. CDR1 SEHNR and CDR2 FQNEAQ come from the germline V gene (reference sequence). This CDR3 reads CASSASKRSTDTQYF. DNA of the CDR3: TGTGCCAGCAGCGCCTCTAAGCGGAGCACAGATACGCAGTATTTT.

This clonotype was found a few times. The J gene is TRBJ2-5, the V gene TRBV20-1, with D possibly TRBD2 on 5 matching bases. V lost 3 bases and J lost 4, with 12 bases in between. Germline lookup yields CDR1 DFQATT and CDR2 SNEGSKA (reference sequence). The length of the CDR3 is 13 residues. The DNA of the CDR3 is TGCAGTGCTAGGGAGGCGGTATCAGAGACCCAGTACTTC. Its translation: CSAREAVSETQYF.

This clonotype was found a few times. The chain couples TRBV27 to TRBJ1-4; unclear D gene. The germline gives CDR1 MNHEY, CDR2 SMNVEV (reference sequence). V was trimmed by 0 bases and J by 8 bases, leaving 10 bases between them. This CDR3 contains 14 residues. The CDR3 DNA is TGTGCCAGCAGTTTATCGGGATTTGTAGAAAAACTGTTTTTT. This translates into CASSLSGFVEKLFF.

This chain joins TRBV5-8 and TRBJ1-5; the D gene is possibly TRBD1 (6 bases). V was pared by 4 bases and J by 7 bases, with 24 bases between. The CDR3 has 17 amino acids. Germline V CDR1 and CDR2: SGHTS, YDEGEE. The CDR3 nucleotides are TGTGCCAGCAGCGTCTTAATGAGGGCGGGGGCCGAGCAGCCCCAGCATTTT. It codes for CASSVLMRAGAEQPQHF.

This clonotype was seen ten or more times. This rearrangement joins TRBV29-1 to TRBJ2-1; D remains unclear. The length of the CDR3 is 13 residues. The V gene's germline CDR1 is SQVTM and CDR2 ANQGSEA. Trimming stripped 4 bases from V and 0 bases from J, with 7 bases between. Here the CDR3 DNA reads TGCAGCGTTGTACAGATCTCCTACAATGAGCAGTTCTTC. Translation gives CSVVQISYNEQFF.

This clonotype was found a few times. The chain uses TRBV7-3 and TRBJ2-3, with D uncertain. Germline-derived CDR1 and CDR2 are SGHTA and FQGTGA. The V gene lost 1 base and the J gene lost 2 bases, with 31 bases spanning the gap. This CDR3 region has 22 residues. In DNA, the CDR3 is TGTGCCAGCAGCTTAAAGTTGGGTCCGTCCAAAGAGGCACGACGGGCCACAGATACGCAGTATTTT. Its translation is CASSLKLGPSKEARRATDTQYF.

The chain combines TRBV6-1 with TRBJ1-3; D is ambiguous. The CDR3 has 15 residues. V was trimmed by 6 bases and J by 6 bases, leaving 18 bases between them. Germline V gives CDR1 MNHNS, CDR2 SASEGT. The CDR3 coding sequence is TGTGCCAGCAGCCGCCTTTTGGATAGAGTAAACACCATATATTTT. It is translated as CASSRLLDRVNTIYF.

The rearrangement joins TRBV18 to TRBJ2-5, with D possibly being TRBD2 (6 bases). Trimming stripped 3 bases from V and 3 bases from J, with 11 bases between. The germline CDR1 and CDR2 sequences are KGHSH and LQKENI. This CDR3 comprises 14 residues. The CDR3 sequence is CASSPRGSEETQYF. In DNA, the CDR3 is TGTGCCAGCTCACCTCGGGGGAGCGAAGAGACCCAGTACTTC.

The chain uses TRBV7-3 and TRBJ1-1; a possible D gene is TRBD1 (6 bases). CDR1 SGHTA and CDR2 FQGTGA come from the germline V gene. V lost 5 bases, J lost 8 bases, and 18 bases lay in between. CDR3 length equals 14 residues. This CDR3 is CASSPSGARTEAFF. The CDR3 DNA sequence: TGTGCCAGCAGCCCGTCGGGGGCCAGAACCGAAGCTTTCTTT.

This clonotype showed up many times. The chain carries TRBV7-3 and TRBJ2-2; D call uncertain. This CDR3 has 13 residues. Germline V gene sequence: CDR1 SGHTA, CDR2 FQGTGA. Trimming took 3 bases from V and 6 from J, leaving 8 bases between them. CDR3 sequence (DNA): TGTGCCAGCAGCTTTCTCGGGTCCGGGGAGCTGTTTTTT. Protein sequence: CASSFLGSGELFF.

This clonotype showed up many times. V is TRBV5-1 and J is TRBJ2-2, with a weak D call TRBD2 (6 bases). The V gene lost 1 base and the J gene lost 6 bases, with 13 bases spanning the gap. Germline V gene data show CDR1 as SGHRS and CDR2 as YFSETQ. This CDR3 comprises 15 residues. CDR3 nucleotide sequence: TGCGCCAGCAGCTTGCTGTCTAGCGTTCCCGGGGAGCTGTTTTTT. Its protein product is CASSLLSSVPGELFF. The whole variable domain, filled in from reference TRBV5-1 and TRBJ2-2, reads KAGVTQTPRYLIKTRGQQVTLSCSPISGHRSVSWYQQTPGQGLQFLFEYFSETQRNKGNFPGRFSGRQFSNSRSEMNVSTLELGDSALYLCASSLLSSVPGELFFGEGSRLTVL.

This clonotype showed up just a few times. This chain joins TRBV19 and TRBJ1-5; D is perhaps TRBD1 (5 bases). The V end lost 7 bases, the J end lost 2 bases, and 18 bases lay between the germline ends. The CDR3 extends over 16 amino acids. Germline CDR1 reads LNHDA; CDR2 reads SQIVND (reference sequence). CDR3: CASTNVGGLGNQPQHF. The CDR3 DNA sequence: TGTGCCAGTACTAACGTGGGGGGGTTGGGCAATCAGCCCCAGCATTTT.

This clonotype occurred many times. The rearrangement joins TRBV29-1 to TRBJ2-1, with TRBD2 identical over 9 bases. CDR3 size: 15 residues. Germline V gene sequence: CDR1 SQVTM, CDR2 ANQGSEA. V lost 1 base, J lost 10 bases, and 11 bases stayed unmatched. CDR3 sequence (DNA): TGCAGCGTTGAAGCGGGTAGCGGGGGCGTCGGGGAGCAGTTCTTC. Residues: CSVEAGSGGVGEQFF.

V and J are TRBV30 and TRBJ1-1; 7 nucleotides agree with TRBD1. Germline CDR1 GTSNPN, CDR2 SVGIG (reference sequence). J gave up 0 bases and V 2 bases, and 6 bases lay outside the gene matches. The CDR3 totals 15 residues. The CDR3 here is CAWSPPGQLNTEAFF. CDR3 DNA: TGTGCCTGGAGTCCACCGGGACAGCTGAACACTGAAGCTTTCTTT.